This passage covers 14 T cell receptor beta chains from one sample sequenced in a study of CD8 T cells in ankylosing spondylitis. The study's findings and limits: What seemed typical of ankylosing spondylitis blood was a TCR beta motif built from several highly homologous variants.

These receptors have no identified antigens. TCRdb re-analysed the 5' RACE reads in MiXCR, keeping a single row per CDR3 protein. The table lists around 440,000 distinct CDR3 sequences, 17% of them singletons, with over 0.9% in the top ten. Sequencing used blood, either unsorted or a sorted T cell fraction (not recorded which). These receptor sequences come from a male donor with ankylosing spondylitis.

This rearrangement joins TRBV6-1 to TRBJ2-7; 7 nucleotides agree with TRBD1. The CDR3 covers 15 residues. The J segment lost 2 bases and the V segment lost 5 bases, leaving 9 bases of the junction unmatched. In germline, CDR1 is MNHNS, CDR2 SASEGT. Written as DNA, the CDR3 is TGTGCCAGCAGTCCTCGGACAGGTCAAGCCTACGAGCAGTACTTC. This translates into CASSPRTGQAYEQYF.

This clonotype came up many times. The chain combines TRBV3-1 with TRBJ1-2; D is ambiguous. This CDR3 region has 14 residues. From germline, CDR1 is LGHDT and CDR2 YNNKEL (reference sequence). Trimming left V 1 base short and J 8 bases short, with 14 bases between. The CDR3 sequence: CASSQGRRGEGYTF. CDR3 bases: TGTGCCAGCAGCCAAGGTCGACGGGGAGAGGGCTACACCTTC.

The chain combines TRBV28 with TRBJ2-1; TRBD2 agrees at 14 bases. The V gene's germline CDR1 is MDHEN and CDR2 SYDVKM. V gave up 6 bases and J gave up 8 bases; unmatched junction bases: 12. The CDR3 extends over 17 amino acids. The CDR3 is CASRDRLAGGPNHEQFF. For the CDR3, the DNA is TGTGCCAGCAGGGACAGACTAGCGGGAGGGCCAAACCATGAGCAGTTCTTC.

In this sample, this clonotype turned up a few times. This CDR3 reads CRGQAFLRDTEAFF. Written as DNA, the CDR3 is TGCAGGGGACAGGCCTTTCTCAGGGACACTGAAGCTTTCTTT. This chain uses TRBV20-1 with TRBJ1-1; 8 nucleotides agree with TRBD1. CDR1 and CDR2 from the germline V gene are DFQATT and SNEGSKA (reference sequence). CDR3 length equals 14 residues.

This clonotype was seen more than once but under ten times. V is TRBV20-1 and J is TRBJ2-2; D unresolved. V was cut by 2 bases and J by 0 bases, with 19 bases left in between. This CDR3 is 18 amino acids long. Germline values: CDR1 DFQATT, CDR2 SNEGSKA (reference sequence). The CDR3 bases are TGCAGTGCTAGACCCCTGGGTTCTCGATCAACGAACACCGGGGAGCTGTTTTTT. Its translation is CSARPLGSRSTNTGELFF.

For the CDR3, the DNA is TGTGCCAGCAGTGAATATTGGGGGCGGGGAGCCAACTTAGAGACCCAGTACTTC. Protein sequence: CASSEYWGRGANLETQYF. The chain has TRBV25-1 and TRBJ2-5; perhaps D is TRBD1 or TRBD2 (6 bases each). CDR3 length: 18 amino acids. Trimming shortened V by 0 bases and J by 4 bases, and 21 bases separated the two germline ends. Looked up from germline, CDR1 is MGHDK and CDR2 is SYGVNS.

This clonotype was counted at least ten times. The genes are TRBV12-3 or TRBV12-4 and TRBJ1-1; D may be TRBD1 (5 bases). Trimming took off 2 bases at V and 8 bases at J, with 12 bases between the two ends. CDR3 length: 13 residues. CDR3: CASSLRWGGEAFF. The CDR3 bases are TGTGCCAGCAGTTTACGGTGGGGGGGAGAAGCTTTCTTT.

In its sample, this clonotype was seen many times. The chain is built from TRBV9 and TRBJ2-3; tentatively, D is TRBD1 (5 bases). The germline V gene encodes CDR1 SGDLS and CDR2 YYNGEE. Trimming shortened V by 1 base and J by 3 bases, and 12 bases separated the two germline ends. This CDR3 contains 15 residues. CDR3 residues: CASSVSGARTDTQYF. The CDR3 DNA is TGTGCCAGCAGCGTATCTGGGGCTAGGACAGATACGCAGTATTTT.

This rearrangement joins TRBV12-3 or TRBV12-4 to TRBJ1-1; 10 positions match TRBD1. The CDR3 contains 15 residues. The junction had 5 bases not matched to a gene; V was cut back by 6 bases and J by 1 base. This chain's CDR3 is CASSPGQGSNTEAFF. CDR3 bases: TGTGCCAGCAGCCCGGGACAGGGGTCGAACACTGAAGCTTTCTTT.

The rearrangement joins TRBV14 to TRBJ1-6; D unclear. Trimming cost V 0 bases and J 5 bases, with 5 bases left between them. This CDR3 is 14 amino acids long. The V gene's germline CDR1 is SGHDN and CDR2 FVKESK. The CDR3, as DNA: TGTGCCAGCAGCCAAGAGTGGAATAATTCACCCCTCCACTTT. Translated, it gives CASSQEWNNSPLHF.

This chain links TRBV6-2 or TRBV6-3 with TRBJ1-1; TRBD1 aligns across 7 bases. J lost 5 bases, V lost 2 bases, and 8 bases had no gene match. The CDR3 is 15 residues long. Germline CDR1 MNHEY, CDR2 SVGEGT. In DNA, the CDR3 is TGTGCCAGCAGTTACGTGACAGGGTATAGAACTGAAGCTTTCTTT. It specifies CASSYVTGYRTEAFF.

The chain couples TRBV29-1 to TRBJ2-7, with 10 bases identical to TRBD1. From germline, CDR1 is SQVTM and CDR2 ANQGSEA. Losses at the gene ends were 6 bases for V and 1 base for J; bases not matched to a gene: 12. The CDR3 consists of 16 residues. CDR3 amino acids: CSVENDRGLPSYEQYF. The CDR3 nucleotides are TGCAGCGTCGAAAATGACAGGGGGCTTCCTTCCTACGAGCAGTACTTC.

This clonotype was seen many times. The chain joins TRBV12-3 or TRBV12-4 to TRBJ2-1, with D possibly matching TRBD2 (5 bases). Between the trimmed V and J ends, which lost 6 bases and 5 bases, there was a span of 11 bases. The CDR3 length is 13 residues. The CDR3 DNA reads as TGTGCCAGCAGGAGGGCCTGGAACAATGAGCAGTTCTTC. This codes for CASRRAWNNEQFF.

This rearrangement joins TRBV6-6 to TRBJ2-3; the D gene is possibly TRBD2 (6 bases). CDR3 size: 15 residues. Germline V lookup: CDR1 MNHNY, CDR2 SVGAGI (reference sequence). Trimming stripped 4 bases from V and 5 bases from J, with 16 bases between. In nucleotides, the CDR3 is TGTGCCAGCAGTTCTCTGGGACGGAGGGTAGATACGCAGTATTTT. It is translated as CASSSLGRRVDTQYF.